This entry features one T cell receptor (beta chain) sequence. The protocol was immunoSEQ multiplex PCR, while the TCRdb copy is restricted to in-frame clones and leaves out a portion. Of 110,000 to 150,000 clones detected, 80% to 90% appear once; the ten largest clones hold 1.5% to 2%. These data originate in a study of blood T cell repertoires in COVID-19. Overall study: The origin of the acute and convalescent COVID-19 samples was the United States, Italy and Spain. T cells, B-cell-depleted T cells, or PBMCs supplied cDNA or gDNA.

This CDR3 region has 15 residues. V was shortened by 2 bases and J by 2 bases, with 12 bases between the two germline ends. Germline-derived CDR1 and CDR2 are MNHEY and SVGAGI. Sequenced input: peripheral blood. The V and J genes are TRBV6-5 and TRBJ1-1; D may be TRBD1 (5 bases). The clonotype originates from a woman in her fifties or sixties with acute or convalescent COVID-19. The CDR3 DNA reads TGTGCCAGCAGTTACCTCAGGGCTGGTAACACTGAAGCTTTCTTT. This translates into CASSYLRAGNTEAFF.